The 13 T cell receptor beta chains presented below share a single source sample, sequenced in a study of T-cell reconstitution after alpha-beta-depleted transplantation in children. For TCRbeta, the library was prepared with unique molecular identifiers. TCRdb called the PCR reads again in MiXCR, with one record for every CDR3 protein. Among around 600,000 distinct CDR3 sequences listed, roughly 10% were seen once. Sequences were derived from PBMCs from the stem cell graft donor, sampled from the stem cell graft. Source of these receptors: a human donor who donated a stem cell graft to a child with acute myeloid leukemia.

In its sample, this clonotype was seen many times. This chain connects TRBV11-2 to TRBJ2-1; the D is unclear. Germline-derived CDR1 and CDR2 are SGHAT and FQNNGV. The CDR3 is 16 amino acids. The V end lost 5 bases, the J end lost 4 bases, and 18 bases lay between the germline ends. CDR3 in DNA: TGTGCCAGCAGCCCTCACTCCGGGCTAAGGTACAATGAGCAGTTCTTC. Translating gives CASSPHSGLRYNEQFF.

The chain employs TRBV12-3 or TRBV12-4 and TRBJ2-3; D ambiguous. Between the trimmed V and J ends, which lost 3 bases and 6 bases, there was a span of 10 bases. The CDR3 has 13 residues. The CDR3 protein is CASSFLIPDTQYF. The CDR3 DNA sequence: TGTGCCAGCAGTTTTCTGATCCCTGATACGCAGTATTTT.

This clonotype came up a few times. This chain uses TRBV20-1 with TRBJ2-7; 11 bases are shared with TRBD1. The J segment lost 4 bases and the V segment lost 8 bases, leaving 7 bases of the junction unmatched. The germline gives CDR1 DFQATT, CDR2 SNEGSKA (reference sequence). The CDR3 extends over 13 amino acids. CDR3 coding DNA: TGCAGTCAGGGTGGACAGGGGGCTTACGAGCAGTACTTC. As protein: CSQGGQGAYEQYF.

The chain is built from TRBV20-1 and TRBJ2-7, with 11 bases lining up with TRBD2. V gave up 6 bases and J gave up 4 bases; unmatched junction bases: 17. Germline CDR1 is DFQATT and CDR2 is SNEGSKA (reference sequence). The CDR3 runs 17 residues. The CDR3 DNA follows: TGCAGTGCAAGGGGGTTGAGACTAGCGGGACTGGGGTACGAGCAGTACTTC. Its translation is CSARGLRLAGLGYEQYF.

This clonotype was counted only a few times. The chain has TRBV7-2 and TRBJ1-2, with TRBD1 matching over 8 bases. The CDR3 loop spans 14 amino acids. V gave up 6 bases and J gave up 4 bases; unmatched junction bases: 7. Germline assignment: CDR1 SGHTA and CDR2 FQGNSA. For the CDR3, the DNA is TGTGCCAGCAGTCGGGATCAGGGGGCCTATGGCTACACCTTC. Translation gives CASSRDQGAYGYTF.

This clonotype has a handful of counts. The chain employs TRBV18 and TRBJ2-7, with D tentatively TRBD1 or TRBD2 (5 bases each). Germline assignment: CDR1 KGHSH and CDR2 LQKENI. The V gene lost 2 bases and the J gene lost 1 base, with 9 bases spanning the gap. The CDR3 has 14 amino acids. The CDR3 nucleotides read TGTGCCAGCTCACCAATGGGACCTTCCTACGAGCAGTACTTC. Translated, it gives CASSPMGPSYEQYF.

The rearrangement joins TRBV7-2 to TRBJ2-5; 9 nucleotides line up with TRBD1. CDR3 length: 14 amino acids. Germline CDR1 SGHTA, CDR2 FQGNSA. V lost 4 bases to trimming and J lost 7 bases; unmatched junction nucleotides: 7. The CDR3: CASSSRDRVGTQYF. In DNA form, the CDR3 reads TGTGCCAGCAGCTCCCGGGACAGGGTTGGGACCCAGTACTTC.

This clonotype was counted a few times. CDR3 residues: CSVASSGRAPDTQYF. As DNA, the CDR3 is TGCAGCGTTGCCTCTAGCGGGAGGGCCCCAGATACGCAGTATTTT. This chain connects TRBV29-1 to TRBJ2-3, with TRBD2 identical over 12 bases. The CDR3 has 15 amino acids. J gave up 4 bases and V 4 bases, and 6 bases lay outside the gene matches. CDR1 is SQVTM and CDR2 is ANQGSEA in the germline V gene.

The gene calls are TRBV30 and TRBJ2-1, with D possibly TRBD1 on 6 matching bases. This CDR3 is built from 12 residues. V gave up 0 bases and J gave up 14 bases, with 14 bases separating them. Germline V gene sequence: CDR1 GTSNPN, CDR2 SVGIG (reference sequence). The CDR3 loop reads CAWSVLGAGEFF. In nucleotides, the CDR3 is TGTGCCTGGAGTGTACTCGGGGCAGGGGAGTTCTTC.

This clonotype has more than one count but fewer than ten. This sequence joins TRBV5-1 and TRBJ2-1; D gene ambiguous. Trimming shortened V by 2 bases and J by 9 bases, and 6 bases separated the two germline ends. Per the germline V gene, CDR1 is SGHRS and CDR2 is YFSETQ. The CDR3 covers 11 residues. In DNA, the CDR3 is TGCGCCAGCAGCTTACTTGTTGAGCAGTTCTTC. This codes for CASSLLVEQFF.

J is TRBJ2-1 and V is TRBV4-3; 16 nucleotides align to TRBD2. Losses at the gene ends were 4 bases for V and 8 bases for J; bases not matched to a gene: 8. Germline V gives CDR1 LGHNA, CDR2 YSLEER. The CDR3 spans 17 residues. This CDR3 is CASSRGTSGRGWDEQFF. Written as DNA, the CDR3 is TGCGCCAGCAGCCGAGGGACTAGCGGGAGGGGGTGGGATGAGCAGTTCTTC.

This clonotype has a handful of counts. The chain combines TRBV6-5 with TRBJ2-1, with 14 nucleotides matching TRBD2. The junction had 11 bases not matched to a gene; V was cut back by 5 bases and J by 8 bases. The CDR3 is 17 amino acids. The germline gives CDR1 MNHEY, CDR2 SVGAGI. The CDR3: CASSNHRGLAGVDEQFF. CDR3 coding DNA: TGTGCCAGCAGTAACCATCGGGGACTAGCGGGAGTTGATGAGCAGTTCTTC.

This clonotype came up many times. The V call is TRBV9, the J call TRBJ2-2, with 14 bases fitting TRBD2. Trimming cost V 3 bases and J 4 bases; bases outside gene matches: 8. Germline V gene lookup returns CDR1 SGDLS and CDR2 YYNGEE. The CDR3 totals 18 residues. The DNA for the CDR3 is TGTGCCAGCAGCGGGGGACTAGCGGGAGATTCGGTCACCGGGGAGCTGTTTTTT. The encoded protein is CASSGGLAGDSVTGELFF. Full variable domain (rest looked up from reference TRBV9 and TRBJ2-2): DSGVTQTPKHLITATGQRVTLRCSPRSGDLSVYWYQQSLDQGLQFLIQYYNGEERAKGNILERFSAQQFPDLHSELNLSSLELGDSALYFCASSGGLAGDSVTGELFFGEGSRLTVL.